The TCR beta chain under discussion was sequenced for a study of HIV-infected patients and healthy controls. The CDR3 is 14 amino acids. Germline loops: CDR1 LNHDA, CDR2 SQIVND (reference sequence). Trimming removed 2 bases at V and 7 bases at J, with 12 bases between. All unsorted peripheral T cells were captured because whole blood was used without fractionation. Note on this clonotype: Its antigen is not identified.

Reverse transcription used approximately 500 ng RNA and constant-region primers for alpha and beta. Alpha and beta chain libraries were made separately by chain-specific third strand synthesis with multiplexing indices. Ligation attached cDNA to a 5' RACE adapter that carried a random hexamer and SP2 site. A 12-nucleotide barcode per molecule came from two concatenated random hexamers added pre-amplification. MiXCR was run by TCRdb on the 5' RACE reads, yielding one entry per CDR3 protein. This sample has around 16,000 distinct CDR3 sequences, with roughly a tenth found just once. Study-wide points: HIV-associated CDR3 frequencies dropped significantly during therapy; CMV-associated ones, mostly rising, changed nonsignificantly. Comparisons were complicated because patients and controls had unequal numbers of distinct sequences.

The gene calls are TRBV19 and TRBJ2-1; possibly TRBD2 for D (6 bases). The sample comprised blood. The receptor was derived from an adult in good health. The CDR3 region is CASSISEEGNEQFF. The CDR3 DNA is TGTGCCAGTAGTATATCCGAGGAGGGGAATGAGCAGTTCTTC.